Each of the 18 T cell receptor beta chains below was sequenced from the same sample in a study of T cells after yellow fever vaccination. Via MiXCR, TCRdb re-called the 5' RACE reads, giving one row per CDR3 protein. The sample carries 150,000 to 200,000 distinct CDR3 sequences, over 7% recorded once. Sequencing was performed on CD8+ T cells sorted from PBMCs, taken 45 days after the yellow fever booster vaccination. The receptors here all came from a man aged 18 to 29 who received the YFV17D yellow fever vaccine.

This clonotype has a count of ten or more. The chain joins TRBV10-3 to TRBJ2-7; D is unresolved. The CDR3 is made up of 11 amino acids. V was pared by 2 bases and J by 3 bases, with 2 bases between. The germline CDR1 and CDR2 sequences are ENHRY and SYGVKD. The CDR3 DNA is TGTGCCATCAGTGAGGGCTACGAGCAGTACGTC. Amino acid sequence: CAISEGYEQYV.

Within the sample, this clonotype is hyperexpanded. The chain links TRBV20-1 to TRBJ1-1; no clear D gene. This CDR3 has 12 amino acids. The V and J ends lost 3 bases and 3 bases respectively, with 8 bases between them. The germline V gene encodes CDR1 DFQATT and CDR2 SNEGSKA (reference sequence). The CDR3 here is CSARVRDTEAFF. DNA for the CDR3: TGCAGTGCTAGGGTTCGCGACACTGAAGCTTTCTTT.

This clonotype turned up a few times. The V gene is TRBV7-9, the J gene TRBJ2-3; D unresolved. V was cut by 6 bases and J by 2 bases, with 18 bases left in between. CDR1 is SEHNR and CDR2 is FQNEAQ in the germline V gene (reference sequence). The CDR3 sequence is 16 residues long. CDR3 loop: CASRPPGGRSTDTQYF. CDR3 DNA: TGTGCCAGCAGACCCCCGGGTGGCAGGTCCACAGATACGCAGTATTTT.

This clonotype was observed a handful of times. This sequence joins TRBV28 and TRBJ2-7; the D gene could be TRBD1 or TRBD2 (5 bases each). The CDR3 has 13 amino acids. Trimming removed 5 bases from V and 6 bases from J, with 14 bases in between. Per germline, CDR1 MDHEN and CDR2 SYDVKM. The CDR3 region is CASSNRTSVEQYV. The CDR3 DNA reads TGTGCCAGCAGTAACAGGACTTCGGTCGAGCAGTACGTC.

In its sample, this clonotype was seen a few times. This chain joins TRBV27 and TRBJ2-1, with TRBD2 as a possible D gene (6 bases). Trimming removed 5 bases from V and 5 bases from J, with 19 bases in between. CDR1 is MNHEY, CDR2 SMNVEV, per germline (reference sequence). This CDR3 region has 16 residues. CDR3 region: CASSIPGTRTNNEQFF. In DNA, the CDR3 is TGTGCCAGCAGTATCCCAGGGACTCGGACCAACAATGAGCAGTTCTTC.

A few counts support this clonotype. The CDR3 region is CASSLDPSPAGTDGYTF. The CDR3 DNA is TGTGCCAGCAGCTTGGATCCCTCCCCCGCAGGGACAGACGGCTACACCTTC. The chain is built from TRBV5-6 and TRBJ1-2; 7 nucleotides agree with TRBD1. CDR1 is SGHDT and CDR2 is YYEEEE in the germline V gene. CDR3 length equals 17 residues. J lost 8 bases, V lost 0 bases, and 16 bases had no gene match.

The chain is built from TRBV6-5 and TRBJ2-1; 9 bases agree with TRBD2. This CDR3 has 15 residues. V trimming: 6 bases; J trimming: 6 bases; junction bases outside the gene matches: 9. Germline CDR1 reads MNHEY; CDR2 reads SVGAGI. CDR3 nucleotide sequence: TGTGCCAGCAGAACCGGGACTAGCCCGTTCAATGAGCAGTTCTTC. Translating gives CASRTGTSPFNEQFF.

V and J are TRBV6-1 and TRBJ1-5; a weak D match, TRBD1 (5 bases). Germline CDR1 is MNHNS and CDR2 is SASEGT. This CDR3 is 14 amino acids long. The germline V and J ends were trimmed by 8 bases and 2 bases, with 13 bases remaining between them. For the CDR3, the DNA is TGTGCCAGCGCTCGGGGGTTGGGCAATCAGCCCCAGCATTTT. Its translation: CASARGLGNQPQHF.

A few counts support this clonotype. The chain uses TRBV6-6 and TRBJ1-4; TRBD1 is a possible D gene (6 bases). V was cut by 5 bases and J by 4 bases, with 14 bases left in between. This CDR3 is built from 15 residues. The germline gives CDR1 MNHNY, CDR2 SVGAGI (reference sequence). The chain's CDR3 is CASSVPTGNNEKLFF. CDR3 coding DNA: TGTGCCAGCAGTGTACCTACAGGGAATAATGAAAAACTGTTTTTT.

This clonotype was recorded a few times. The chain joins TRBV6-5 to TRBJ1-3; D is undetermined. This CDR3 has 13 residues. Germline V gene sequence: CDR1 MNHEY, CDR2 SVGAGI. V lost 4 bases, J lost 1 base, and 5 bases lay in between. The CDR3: CASSWGSGNTIYF. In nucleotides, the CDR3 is TGTGCCAGCAGTTGGGGTTCTGGAAACACCATATATTTT.

CDR3 nucleotides: TGTGCCAGCAGCCCAGGAACTAGCGGGGGAGATACGCAGTATTTT. It codes for CASSPGTSGGDTQYF. The chain joins TRBV7-2 to TRBJ2-3; 11 nucleotides match TRBD2. The V segment lost 5 bases and the J segment 5 bases; nucleotides outside the gene matches: 6. This CDR3 comprises 15 residues. Germline CDR1 is SGHTA and CDR2 is FQGNSA.

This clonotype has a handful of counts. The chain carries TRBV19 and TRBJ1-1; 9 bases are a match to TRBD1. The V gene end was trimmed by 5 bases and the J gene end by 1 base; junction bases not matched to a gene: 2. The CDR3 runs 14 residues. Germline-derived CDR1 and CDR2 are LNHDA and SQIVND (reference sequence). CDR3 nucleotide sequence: TGTGCCAGTAGTCAACAGGGGGCGAACACTGAAGCTTTCTTT. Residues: CASSQQGANTEAFF.

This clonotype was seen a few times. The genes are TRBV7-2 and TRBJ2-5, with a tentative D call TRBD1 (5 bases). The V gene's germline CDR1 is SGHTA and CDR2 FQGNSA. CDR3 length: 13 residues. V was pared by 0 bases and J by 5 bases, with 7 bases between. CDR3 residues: CASSLAGAETQYF. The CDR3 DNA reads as TGTGCCAGCAGCTTAGCTGGGGCTGAGACCCAGTACTTC.

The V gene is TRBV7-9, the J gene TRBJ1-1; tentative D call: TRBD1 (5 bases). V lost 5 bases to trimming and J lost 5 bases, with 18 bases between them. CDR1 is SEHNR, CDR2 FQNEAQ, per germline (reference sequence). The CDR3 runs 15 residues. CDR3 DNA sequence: TGTGCCAGCAGCCATTCGACAGCCGGTCGGACTGAAGCTTTCTTT. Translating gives CASSHSTAGRTEAFF. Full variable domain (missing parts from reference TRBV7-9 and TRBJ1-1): DTGVSQNPRHKITKRGQNVTFRCDPISEHNRLYWYRQTLGQGPEFLTYFQNEAQLEKSRLLSDRFSAERPKGSFSTLEIQRTEQGDSAMYLCASSHSTAGRTEAFFGQGTRLTVV.

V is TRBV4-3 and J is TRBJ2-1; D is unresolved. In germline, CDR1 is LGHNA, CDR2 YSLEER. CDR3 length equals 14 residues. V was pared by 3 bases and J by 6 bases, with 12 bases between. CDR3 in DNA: TGCGCCAGCAGCCATCGAGGCAGGATCAATGAGCAGTTCTTC. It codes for CASSHRGRINEQFF.

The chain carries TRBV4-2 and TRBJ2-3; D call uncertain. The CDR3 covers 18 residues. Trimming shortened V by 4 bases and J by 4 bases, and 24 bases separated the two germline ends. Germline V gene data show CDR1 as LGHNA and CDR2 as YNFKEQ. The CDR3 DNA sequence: TGTGCCAGCAGCCCGCGACCCGATTGGGGTTATAGGGCAGATACGCAGTATTTT. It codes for CASSPRPDWGYRADTQYF.

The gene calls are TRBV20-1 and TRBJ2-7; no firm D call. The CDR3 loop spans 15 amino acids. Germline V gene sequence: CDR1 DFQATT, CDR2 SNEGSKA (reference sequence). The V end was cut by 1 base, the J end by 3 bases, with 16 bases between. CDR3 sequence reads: CSARVPEETDYEQYF. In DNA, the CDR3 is TGCAGTGCTAGAGTCCCAGAAGAGACGGACTACGAGCAGTACTTC.

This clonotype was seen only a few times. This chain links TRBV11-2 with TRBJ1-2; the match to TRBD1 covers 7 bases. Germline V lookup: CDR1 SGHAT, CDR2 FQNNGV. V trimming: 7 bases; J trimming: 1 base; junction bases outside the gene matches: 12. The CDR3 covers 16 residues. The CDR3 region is CASTQERQGVNYGYTF. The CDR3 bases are TGTGCCAGCACCCAAGAAAGACAGGGCGTTAACTATGGCTACACCTTC.